These T cell receptor beta chains were read from a single sample in a study of monozygotic twins with inflammatory bowel disease. After re-calling the 5' RACE reads, TCRdb lists one entry per CDR3 protein, DNA absent. This table lists more than 300,000 distinct CDR3 sequences. The sample comprised blood. These receptors all stem from a human donor with ulcerative colitis or Crohn's disease, or a healthy co-twin of an affected twin (not recorded which). The CDR3 runs from the conserved cysteine through the conserved F or W.

v_gene: TRBV4-1; j_gene: TRBJ2-7; CDR3aa: CASSQAGIPHEQYF
v_gene: TRBV6-6; j_gene: TRBJ2-7; CDR3aa: CASSLRIYEQYF
v_gene: TRBV7-9; j_gene: TRBJ2-1; CDR3aa: CASSFHSSYNEQFF
v_gene: TRBV9; j_gene: TRBJ2-7; CDR3aa: CASTPSGAEWEQYF
v_gene: TRBV7-2; j_gene: TRBJ2-7; CDR3aa: CASSLTRGTYEQYF
v_gene: TRBV2; j_gene: TRBJ2-2; CDR3aa: CASSRTSGANTGELFF
v_gene: TRBV6-1; j_gene: TRBJ2-7; CDR3aa: CASTLSRAPYEQYF
v_gene: TRBV12-3/TRBV12-4; j_gene: TRBJ1-4; CDR3aa: CASSLFSGPEKLFF
v_gene: TRBV2; j_gene: TRBJ2-7; CDR3aa: CASSSGSEPYEQYF
v_gene: TRBV2; j_gene: TRBJ1-3; CDR3aa: CASSEQGNTIYF
v_gene: TRBV7-2; j_gene: TRBJ2-5; CDR3aa: CASSLRLAGPQETQYF
v_gene: TRBV19; j_gene: TRBJ1-1; CDR3aa: CASSPRTDTEAFF
v_gene: TRBV20-1; j_gene: TRBJ2-3; CDR3aa: CSARMLAGGRVTDTQYF
v_gene: TRBV28; j_gene: TRBJ1-2; CDR3aa: CASNPGTDQILRGYTF
v_gene: TRBV30; j_gene: TRBJ1-5; CDR3aa: CAWGTGGSNQPQHF
v_gene: TRBV29-1; j_gene: TRBJ2-5; CDR3aa: CSVRLEGETQYF
v_gene: TRBV11-2; j_gene: TRBJ2-7; CDR3aa: CASSLETGPYEQYF
v_gene: TRBV12-3/TRBV12-4; j_gene: TRBJ1-6; CDR3aa: CASSTETGPHSPLHF
v_gene: TRBV18; j_gene: TRBJ1-4; CDR3aa: CASSLRRTGQPKLFF
v_gene: TRBV11-2; j_gene: TRBJ1-3; CDR3aa: CASSLAQTGITIYF
v_gene: TRBV27; j_gene: TRBJ2-1; CDR3aa: CASSPGTGNNEQFF
v_gene: TRBV7-2; j_gene: TRBJ2-5; CDR3aa: CASSSQGVGETQYF
v_gene: TRBV9; j_gene: TRBJ1-2; CDR3aa: CASSVEVRAGYYGYTF
v_gene: TRBV20-1; j_gene: TRBJ2-2; CDR3aa: CSARDPRPSGGTNTGELFF
v_gene: TRBV18; j_gene: TRBJ1-1; CDR3aa: CASSPPDRGRTEAFF
v_gene: TRBV18; j_gene: TRBJ1-6; CDR3aa: CASSPNLGQNNSPLHF